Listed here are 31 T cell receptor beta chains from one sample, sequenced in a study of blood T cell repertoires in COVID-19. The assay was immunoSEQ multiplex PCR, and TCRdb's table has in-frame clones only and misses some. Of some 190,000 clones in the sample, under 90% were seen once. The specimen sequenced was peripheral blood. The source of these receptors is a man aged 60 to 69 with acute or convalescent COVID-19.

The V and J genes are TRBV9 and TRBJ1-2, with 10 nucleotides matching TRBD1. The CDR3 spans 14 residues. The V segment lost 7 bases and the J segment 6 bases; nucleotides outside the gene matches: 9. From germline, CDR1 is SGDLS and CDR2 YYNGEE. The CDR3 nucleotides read TGTGCCAGCGGGGACGGGACAGGGGAGGATGGCTACACCTTC. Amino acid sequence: CASGDGTGEDGYTF.

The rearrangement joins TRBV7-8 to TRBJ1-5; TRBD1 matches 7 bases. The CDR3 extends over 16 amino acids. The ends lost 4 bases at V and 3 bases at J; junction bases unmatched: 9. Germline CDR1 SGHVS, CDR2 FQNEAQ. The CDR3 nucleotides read TGTGCCAGCAGCTCAGGACAGGCCCAAAACAATCAGCCCCAGCATTTT. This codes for CASSSGQAQNNQPQHF.

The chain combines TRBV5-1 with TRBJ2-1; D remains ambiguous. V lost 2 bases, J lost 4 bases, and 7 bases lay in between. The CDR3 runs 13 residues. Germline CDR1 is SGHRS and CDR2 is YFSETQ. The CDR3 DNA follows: TGCGCCAGCAGCTTTAAGGAGTACAATGAGCAGTTCTTC. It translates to CASSFKEYNEQFF.

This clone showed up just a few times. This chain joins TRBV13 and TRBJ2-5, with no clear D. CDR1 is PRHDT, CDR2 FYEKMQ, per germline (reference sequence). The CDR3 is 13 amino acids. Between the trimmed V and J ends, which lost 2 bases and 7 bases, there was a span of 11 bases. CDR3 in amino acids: CASSLRSSGTQYF. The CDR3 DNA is TGTGCCAGCAGCTTACGGTCCTCGGGGACCCAGTACTTC.

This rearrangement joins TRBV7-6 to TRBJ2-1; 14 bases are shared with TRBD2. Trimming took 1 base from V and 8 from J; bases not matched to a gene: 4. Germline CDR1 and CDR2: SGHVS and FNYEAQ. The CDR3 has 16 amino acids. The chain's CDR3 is CASSLVGTSGGHEQFF. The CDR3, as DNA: TGTGCCAGCAGCTTAGTGGGGACTAGCGGGGGTCATGAGCAGTTCTTC.

CDR3 sequence reads: CASGRDYYNEQFF. CDR3 DNA: TGTGCTAGTGGCCGGGACTACTACAATGAGCAGTTCTTC. J is TRBJ2-1 and V is TRBV12-5; 7 nucleotides line up with TRBD2. The germline gives CDR1 LGHNT, CDR2 FRNRAP. After removal of 6 bases from V and 3 bases from J, the junction contained 2 bases not matched to a gene. The CDR3 extends over 13 amino acids.

CDR3 in amino acids: CASSLAGIADEQFF. The DNA for the CDR3 is TGCGCCAGCAGCTTGGCCGGGATTGCGGATGAGCAGTTCTTC. The chain employs TRBV5-1 and TRBJ2-1; a weak D match, TRBD2 (5 bases). The length of the CDR3 is 14 residues. V was cut by 0 bases and J by 8 bases, with 12 bases left in between. CDR1 is SGHRS and CDR2 is YFSETQ in the germline V gene.

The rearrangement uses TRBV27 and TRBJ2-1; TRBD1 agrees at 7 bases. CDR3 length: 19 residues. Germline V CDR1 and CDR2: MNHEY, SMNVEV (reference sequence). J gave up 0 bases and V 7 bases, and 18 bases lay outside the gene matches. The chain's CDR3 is CASTSLGTSTGRSYNEQFF. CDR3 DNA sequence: TGTGCCAGCACTAGTCTTGGGACCTCGACAGGGCGCTCCTACAATGAGCAGTTCTTC.

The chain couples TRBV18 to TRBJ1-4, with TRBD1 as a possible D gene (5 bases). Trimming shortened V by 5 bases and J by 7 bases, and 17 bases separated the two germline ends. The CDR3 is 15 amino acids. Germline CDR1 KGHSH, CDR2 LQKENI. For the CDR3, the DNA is TGTGCCAGCTCAGCTTCCGGGACTCGGACTGAAAAACTGTTTTTT. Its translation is CASSASGTRTEKLFF.

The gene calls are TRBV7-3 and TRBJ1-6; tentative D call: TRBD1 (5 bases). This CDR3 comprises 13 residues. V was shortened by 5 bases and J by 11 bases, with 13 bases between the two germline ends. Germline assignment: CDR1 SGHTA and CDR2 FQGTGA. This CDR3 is CASSPGRGTPLHF. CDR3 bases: TGTGCCAGCAGCCCTGGGCGGGGGACACCCCTCCACTTT.

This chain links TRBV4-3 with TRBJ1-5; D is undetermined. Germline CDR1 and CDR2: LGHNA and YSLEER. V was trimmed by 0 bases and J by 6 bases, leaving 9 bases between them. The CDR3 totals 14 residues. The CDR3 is CASSQELRGQPQHF. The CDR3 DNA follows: TGCGCCAGCAGCCAAGAGCTTCGCGGTCAGCCCCAGCATTTT.

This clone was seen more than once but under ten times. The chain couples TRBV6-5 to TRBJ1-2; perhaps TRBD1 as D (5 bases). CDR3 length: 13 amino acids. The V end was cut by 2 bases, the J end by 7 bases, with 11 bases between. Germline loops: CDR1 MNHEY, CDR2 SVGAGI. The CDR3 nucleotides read TGTGCCAGCAGTTACCGCAGGGATGGTGGCTACACCTTC. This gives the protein CASSYRRDGGYTF.

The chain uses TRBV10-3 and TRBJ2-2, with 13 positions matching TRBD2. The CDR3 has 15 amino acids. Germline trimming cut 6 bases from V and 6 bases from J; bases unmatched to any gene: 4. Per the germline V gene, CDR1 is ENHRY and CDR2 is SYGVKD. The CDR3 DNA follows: TGTGCCATCAGCGAGACTAGCGGGAGGCCCGGGGAGCTGTTTTTT. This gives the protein CAISETSGRPGELFF.

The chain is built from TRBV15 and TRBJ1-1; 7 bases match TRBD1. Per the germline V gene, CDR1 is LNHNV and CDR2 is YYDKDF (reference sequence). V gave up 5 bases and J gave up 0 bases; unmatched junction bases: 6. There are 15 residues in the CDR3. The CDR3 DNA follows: TGTGCCACCAGCTCCCGAGGGGGCCTGAACACTGAAGCTTTCTTT. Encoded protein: CATSSRGGLNTEAFF.

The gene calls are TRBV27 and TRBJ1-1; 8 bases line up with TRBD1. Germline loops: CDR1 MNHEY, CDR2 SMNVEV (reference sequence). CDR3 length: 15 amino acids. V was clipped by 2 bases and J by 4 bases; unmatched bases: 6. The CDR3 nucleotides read TGTGCCAGCAGTTTAGGATTTGGGACAGGCACTGAAGCTTTCTTT. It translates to CASSLGFGTGTEAFF.

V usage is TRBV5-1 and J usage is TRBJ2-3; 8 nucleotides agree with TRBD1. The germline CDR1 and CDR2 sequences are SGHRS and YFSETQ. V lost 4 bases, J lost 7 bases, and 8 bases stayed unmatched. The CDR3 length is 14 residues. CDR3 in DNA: TGCGCCAGCAGCCGCGGACAGGGTGGGTATACGCAGTATTTT. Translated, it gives CASSRGQGGYTQYF.

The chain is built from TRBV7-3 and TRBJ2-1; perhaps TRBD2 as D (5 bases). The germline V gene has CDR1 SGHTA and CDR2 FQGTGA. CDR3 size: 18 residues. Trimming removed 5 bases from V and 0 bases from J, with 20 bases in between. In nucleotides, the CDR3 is TGTGCCAGCAGCCCTACCATGAGGGCAATTCCCTCCTACAATGAGCAGTTCTTC. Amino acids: CASSPTMRAIPSYNEQFF.

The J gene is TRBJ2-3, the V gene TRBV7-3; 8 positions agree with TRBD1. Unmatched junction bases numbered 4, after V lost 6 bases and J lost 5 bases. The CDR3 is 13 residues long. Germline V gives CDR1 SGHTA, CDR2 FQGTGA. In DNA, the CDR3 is TGTGCCAGCAGTCCCGGGACAGGAGATACGCAGTATTTT. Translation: CASSPGTGDTQYF. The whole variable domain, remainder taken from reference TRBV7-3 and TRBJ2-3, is GAGVSQTPSNKVTEKGKYVELRCDPISGHTALYWYRQSLGQGPEFLIYFQGTGAADDSGLPNDRFFAVRPEGSVSTLKIQRTERGDSAVYLCASSPGTGDTQYFGPGTRLTVL.

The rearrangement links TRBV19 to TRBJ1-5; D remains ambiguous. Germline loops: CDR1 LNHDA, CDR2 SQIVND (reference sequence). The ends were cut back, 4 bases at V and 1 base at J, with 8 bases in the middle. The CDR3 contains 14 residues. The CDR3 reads CASSTEVSNQPQHF. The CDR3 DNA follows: TGTGCCAGTAGTACGGAGGTAAGCAATCAGCCCCAGCATTTT.

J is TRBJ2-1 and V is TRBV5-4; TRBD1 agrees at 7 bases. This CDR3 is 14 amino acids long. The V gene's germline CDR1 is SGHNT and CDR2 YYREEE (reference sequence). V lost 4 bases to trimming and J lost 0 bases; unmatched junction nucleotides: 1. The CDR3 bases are TGTGCCAGCAGCCCAGGGGGCTCCTACAATGAGCAGTTCTTC. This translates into CASSPGGSYNEQFF.

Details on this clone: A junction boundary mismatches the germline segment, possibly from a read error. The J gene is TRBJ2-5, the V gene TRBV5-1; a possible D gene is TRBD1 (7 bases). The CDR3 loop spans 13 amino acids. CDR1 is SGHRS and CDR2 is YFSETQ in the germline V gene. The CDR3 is CVSSRGTEETQYF. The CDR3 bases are TGCGTCAGCAGCCGGGGGACAGAAGAGACCCAGTACTTC.

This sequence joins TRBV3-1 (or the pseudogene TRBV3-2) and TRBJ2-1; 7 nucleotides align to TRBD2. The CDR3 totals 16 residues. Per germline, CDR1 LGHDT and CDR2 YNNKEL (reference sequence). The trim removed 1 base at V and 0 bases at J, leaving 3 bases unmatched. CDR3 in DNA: TGTGCCAGCAGCCAAGTGGGGGGGAGCTCCTACAATGAGCAGTTCTTC. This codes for CASSQVGGSSYNEQFF.

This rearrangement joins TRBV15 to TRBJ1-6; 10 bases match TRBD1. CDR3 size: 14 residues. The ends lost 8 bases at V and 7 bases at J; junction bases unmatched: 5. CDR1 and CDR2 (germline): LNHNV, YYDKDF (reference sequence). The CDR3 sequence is CATVRDRGNSPLHF. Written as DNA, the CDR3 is TGTGCCACCGTCCGGGACAGGGGAAATTCACCCCTCCACTTT.

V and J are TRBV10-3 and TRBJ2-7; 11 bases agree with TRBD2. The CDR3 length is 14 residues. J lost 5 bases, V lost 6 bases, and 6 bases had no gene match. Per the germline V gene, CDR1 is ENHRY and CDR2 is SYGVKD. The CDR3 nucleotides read TGTGCCATCAGGAGTAGCGGGAGGGCTGACGAGCAGTACTTC. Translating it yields CAIRSSGRADEQYF.

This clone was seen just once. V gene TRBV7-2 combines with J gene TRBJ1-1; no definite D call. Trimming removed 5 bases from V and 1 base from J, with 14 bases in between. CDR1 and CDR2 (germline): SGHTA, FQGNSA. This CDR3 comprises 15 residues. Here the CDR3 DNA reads TGTGCCAGCAGCCCTCGATGGGCCAGGAACACTGAAGCTTTCTTT. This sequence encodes CASSPRWARNTEAFF.

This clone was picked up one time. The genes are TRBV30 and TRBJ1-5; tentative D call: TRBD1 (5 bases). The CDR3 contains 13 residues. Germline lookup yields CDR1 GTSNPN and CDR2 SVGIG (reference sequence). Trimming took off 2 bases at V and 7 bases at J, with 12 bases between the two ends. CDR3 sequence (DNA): TGTGCCTGGAGTACAAGAAGGGGCCAGCCCCAGCATTTT. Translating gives CAWSTRRGQPQHF. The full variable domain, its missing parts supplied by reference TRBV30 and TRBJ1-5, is SQTIHQWPATLVQPVGSPLSLECTVEGTSNPNLYWYRQAAGRGLQLLFYSVGIGQISSEVPQNLSASRPQDRQFILSSKKLLLSDSGFYLCAWSTRRGQPQHFGDGTRLSIL.

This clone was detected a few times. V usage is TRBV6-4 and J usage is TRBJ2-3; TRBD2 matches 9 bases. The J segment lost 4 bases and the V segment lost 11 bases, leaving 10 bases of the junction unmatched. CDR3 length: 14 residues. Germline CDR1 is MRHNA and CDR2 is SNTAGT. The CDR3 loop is CAPLPGLAADTQYF. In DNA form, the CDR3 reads TGTGCCCCCCTACCGGGACTAGCAGCAGATACGCAGTATTTT.

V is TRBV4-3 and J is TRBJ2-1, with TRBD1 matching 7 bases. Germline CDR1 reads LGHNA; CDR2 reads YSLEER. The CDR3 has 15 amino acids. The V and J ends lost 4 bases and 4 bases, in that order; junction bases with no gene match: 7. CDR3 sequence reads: CASSPSEGQYNEQFF. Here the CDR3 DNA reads TGCGCCAGCAGCCCATCAGAGGGACAGTACAATGAGCAGTTCTTC.

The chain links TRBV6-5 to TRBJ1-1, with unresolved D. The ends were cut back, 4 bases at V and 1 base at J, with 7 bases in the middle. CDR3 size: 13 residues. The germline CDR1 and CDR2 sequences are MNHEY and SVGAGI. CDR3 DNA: TGTGCCAGCAGTTCTAGACCGAACACTGAAGCTTTCTTT. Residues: CASSSRPNTEAFF.

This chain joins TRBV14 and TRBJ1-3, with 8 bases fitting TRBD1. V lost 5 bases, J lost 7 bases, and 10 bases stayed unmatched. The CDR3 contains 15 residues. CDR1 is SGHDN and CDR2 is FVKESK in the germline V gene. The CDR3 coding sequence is TGTGCCAGCAGCGCAACCGGGACAGGAGGGAACACCATATATTTT. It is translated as CASSATGTGGNTIYF.

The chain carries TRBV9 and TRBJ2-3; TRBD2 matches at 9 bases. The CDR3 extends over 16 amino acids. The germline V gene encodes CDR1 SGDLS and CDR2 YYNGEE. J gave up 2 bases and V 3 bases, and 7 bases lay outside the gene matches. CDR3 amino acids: CASSAPSGVTTDTQYF. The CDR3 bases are TGTGCCAGCAGCGCCCCTAGCGGGGTGACCACAGATACGCAGTATTTT.